This T cell receptor beta chain was captured in a study of beta chain features in type 1 diabetes. General study findings and limits: Shortening of TCRB CDR3s, moderate but significant, appeared in all four CD4+ subsets of Type 1 diabetes patients.

cDNA synthesis used the whole RNA isolate, giving expressed TCRB sequences. Data came from immunoSEQ multiplex PCR; TCRdb stores just in-frame clones and leaves some out. The sample lists more than 550,000 clones, over 11% occurring once. Sorted CD4+ subsets: naive, central memory, regulatory, stem cell-like memory (CD45RO/CCR7/CD25/CD127/CD95/CD27 panel). Germline-derived CDR1 and CDR2 are MNHEY and SVGAGI. V gave up 4 bases and J gave up 5 bases; unmatched junction bases: 8. This CDR3 has 15 amino acids. In this sample, this clone turned up a few times. No antigen is known for it. The sequencing input was naive CD4+ T cells from blood. The receptor was isolated from a man aged 18 to 29 with type 1 diabetes. The chain joins TRBV6-5 to TRBJ2-7; 10 nucleotides line up with TRBD1. CDR3 amino acids: CASSFDRGRSHEQYF. The CDR3 DNA follows: TGTGCCAGCAGTTTCGACAGGGGGCGAAGCCACGAGCAGTACTTC.